The rows below give T cell receptor beta chains drawn from one sample of a study of blood T cell repertoires in COVID-19. Sequencing used immunoSEQ multiplex PCR; TCRdb keeps in-frame clones, though not all of them. The table has 50,000 to 55,000 clones, approximately 90% seen once. Specimen: peripheral blood. The receptor set was obtained from a man in his fifties with acute or convalescent COVID-19. Each CDR3 is given with its conserved first and last residue. D genes are given only for firm matches.

>TRBV28|TRBD1|TRBJ1-2
CASTLNTGQTSVYTF
TGTGCCAGCACCTTAAATACGGGACAGACGTCCGTCTACACCTTC
>TRBV15|TRBD2|TRBJ2-1
CATSREEAGGTYNEQFF
TGTGCCACCAGCAGAGAAGAAGCGGGGGGAACCTACAATGAGCAGTTCTTC
>TRBV11-1|NA|TRBJ1-1
CASSSYGGRGDTEAFF
TGTGCCAGCAGCTCTTACGGGGGCCGGGGGGACACTGAAGCTTTCTTT
>TRBV5-4|TRBD1|TRBJ2-5
CASSLDRQETQYF
TGTGCCAGCAGCCTGGACAGGCAAGAGACCCAGTACTTC
>TRBV28|NA|TRBJ2-7
CASSLLGGDLYEQYF
TGTGCCAGCAGTTTATTAGGGGGAGACCTCTACGAGCAGTACTTC
>TRBV18|TRBD1|TRBJ1-3
CASSPQTGQVFGNTIYF
TGTGCCAGCTCACCTCAAACGGGACAGGTCTTTGGAAACACCATATATTTT
>TRBV28|TRBD1|TRBJ1-1
CASSYRGPPRKNTEAFF
TGTGCCAGCAGCTACAGGGGGCCGCCCCGAAAGAACACTGAAGCTTTCTTT
>TRBV5-1|TRBD2|TRBJ2-3
CASSLARLAGGTDTQYF
TGCGCCAGCAGCTTGGCCCGACTAGCGGGGGGCACAGATACGCAGTATTTT
>TRBV10-3|TRBD1|TRBJ2-1
CAISERTGEYNEQFF
TGTGCCATCAGTGAACGGACAGGGGAGTACAATGAGCAGTTCTTC
>TRBV6-5|NA|TRBJ1-2
CASSYSPGYYGYTF
TGTGCCAGCAGTTACTCTCCCGGGTACTATGGCTACACCTTC
>TRBV10-3|TRBD1|TRBJ1-5
CAISTDRDQPQHF
TGTGCCATCAGTACCGACAGGGATCAGCCCCAGCATTTT
>TRBV28|NA|TRBJ2-3
CASSLRGTDTQYF
TGTGCCAGCAGTCTAAGAGGCACAGATACGCAGTATTTT